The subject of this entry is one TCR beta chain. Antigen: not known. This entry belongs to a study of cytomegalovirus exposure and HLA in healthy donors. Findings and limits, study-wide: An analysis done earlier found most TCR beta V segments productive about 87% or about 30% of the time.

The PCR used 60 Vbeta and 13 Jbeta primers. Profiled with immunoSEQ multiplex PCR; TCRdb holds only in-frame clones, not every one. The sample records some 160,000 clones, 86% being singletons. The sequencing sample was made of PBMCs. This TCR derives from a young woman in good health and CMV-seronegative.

Here the CDR3 DNA reads TGTGCCAGCAGTTTTACAGGGGCCCCCCCCGGGGAGCTGTTTTTT. Translated, it gives CASSFTGAPPGELFF. The J gene is TRBJ2-2, the V gene TRBV27, with 7 bases identical to TRBD1. Trimming cost V 3 bases and J 6 bases; bases outside gene matches: 7. This CDR3 has 15 amino acids. Germline lookup yields CDR1 MNHEY and CDR2 SMNVEV (reference sequence).